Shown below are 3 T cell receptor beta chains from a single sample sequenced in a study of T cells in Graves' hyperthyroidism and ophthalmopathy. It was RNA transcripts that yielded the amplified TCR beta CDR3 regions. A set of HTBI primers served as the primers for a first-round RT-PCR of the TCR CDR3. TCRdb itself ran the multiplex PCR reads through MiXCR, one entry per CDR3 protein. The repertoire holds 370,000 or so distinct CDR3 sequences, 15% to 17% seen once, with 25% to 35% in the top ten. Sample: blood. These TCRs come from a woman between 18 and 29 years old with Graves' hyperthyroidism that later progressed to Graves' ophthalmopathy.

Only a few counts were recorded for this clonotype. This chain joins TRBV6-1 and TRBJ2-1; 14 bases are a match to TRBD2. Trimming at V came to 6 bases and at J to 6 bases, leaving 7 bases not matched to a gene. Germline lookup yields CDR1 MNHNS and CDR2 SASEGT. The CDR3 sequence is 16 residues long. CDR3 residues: CASRTGTSGSFNEQFF. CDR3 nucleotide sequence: TGTGCCAGCAGGACCGGGACTAGCGGGAGTTTCAATGAGCAGTTCTTC.

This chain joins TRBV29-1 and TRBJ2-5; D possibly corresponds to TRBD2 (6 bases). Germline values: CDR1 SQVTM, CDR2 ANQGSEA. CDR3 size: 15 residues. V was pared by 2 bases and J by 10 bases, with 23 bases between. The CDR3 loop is CSVEQRLVRERGQYF. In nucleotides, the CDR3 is TGCAGCGTTGAACAACGACTAGTTAGGGAACGCGGCCAGTACTTC.

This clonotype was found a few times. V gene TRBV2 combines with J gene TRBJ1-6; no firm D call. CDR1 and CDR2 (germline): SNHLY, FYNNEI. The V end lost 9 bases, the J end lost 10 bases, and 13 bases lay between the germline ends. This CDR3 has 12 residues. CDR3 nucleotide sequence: TGTGCCAGTCGCAAGGAGTTATCACCCCTCCACTTT. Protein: CASRKELSPLHF. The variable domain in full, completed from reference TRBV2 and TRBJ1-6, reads EPEVTQTPSHQVTQMGQEVILRCVPISNHLYFYWYRQILGQKVEFLVSFYNNEISEKSEIFDDQFSVERPDGSNFTLKIRSTKLEDSAMYFCASRKELSPLHFGNGTRLTVT.